The 5 T cell receptor beta chains listed next were all sequenced from one sample in a study of T cell repertoires in cytomegalovirus infection (dated by TCRdb to about 2019). Sequencing was carried out with an Illumina HiSeq 1500. The public reads were reanalyzed by TCRdb: fastp trimming at Q25, MiXCR alignment, in-frame beta chains only. CDR3 protein duplicates are merged, each entry listing the most common genes and DNA. Present in this sample are fewer than 250,000 distinct CDR3 sequences, over 9% of which were seen just once. The leading ten clones occupy 1.5% to 2% of the sample. The specimen sequenced was PBMCs. These receptors originate from a human donor in good health (CMV status not recorded). Some clones in this sample may be carry-over from other donors' samples.

The chain is built from TRBV11-2 and TRBJ2-2; possible D gene TRBD1, 5 bases. V was cut by 5 bases and J by 5 bases, with 15 bases left in between. Germline-derived CDR1 and CDR2 are SGHAT and FQNNGV. This CDR3 has 15 amino acids. In DNA, the CDR3 is TGTGCCAGCAGCGTCGACAGTGCGACGACCGGGGAGCTGTTTTTT. It specifies CASSVDSATTGELFF.

The chain uses TRBV19 and TRBJ2-7; either TRBD1 or TRBD2 may supply D (7 bases each). The CDR3 consists of 15 residues. Germline CDR1 and CDR2: LNHDA and SQIVND (reference sequence). V lost 6 bases and J lost 0, with 15 bases in between. Here the CDR3 DNA reads TGTGCCAGTAGCCGGGGGGACAGCCTCTCCTACGAGCAGTACTTC. This sequence encodes CASSRGDSLSYEQYF.

This clonotype was seen a few times. The chain employs TRBV28 and TRBJ2-7; TRBD2 might be the D (6 bases). CDR1 and CDR2 (germline): MDHEN, SYDVKM. The length of the CDR3 is 14 residues. The V and J ends lost 2 bases and 2 bases respectively, with 10 bases between them. This chain's CDR3 is CASSLLLAPYEQYF. CDR3 coding DNA: TGTGCCAGCAGTTTACTACTAGCCCCCTACGAGCAGTACTTC.

This clonotype was seen repeatedly, ten times or more. The gene calls are TRBV19 and TRBJ1-5; 10 nucleotides line up with TRBD1. The CDR3 has 15 amino acids. Trimming at V came to 5 bases and at J to 7 bases, leaving 8 bases not matched to a gene. The germline gives CDR1 LNHDA, CDR2 SQIVND (reference sequence). CDR3 region: CASSLGQGGEQPQHF. The CDR3 coding sequence is TGTGCCAGTAGTCTCGGACAGGGGGGTGAACAGCCCCAGCATTTT.

This clonotype was observed at least ten times. The rearrangement links TRBV2 to TRBJ1-2; 10 bases align to TRBD1. There are 14 residues in the CDR3. The V gene's germline CDR1 is SNHLY and CDR2 FYNNEI. V dropped 0 bases and J dropped 6; count of bases not matched to a gene: 1. Written as DNA, the CDR3 is TGTGCCAGCAGTGAAGCGGGACAGGGGAATGGCTACACCTTC. Its protein is CASSEAGQGNGYTF. Complete variable domain (other parts from reference TRBV2 and TRBJ1-2): EPEVTQTPSHQVTQMGQEVILRCVPISNHLYFYWYRQILGQKVEFLVSFYNNEISEKSEIFDDQFSVERPDGSNFTLKIRSTKLEDSAMYFCASSEAGQGNGYTFGSGTRLTVV.